This T cell receptor beta chain was observed in a study of cytomegalovirus exposure and HLA in healthy donors (dated by TCRdb to the late 2010s). With regard to the full study: An earlier analysis of several hundred of the donors reported approximately 280 Gb of sequence data and around 100 million unique TCR beta sequences obtained from about 170 million T cells. An early release that covered 640 HLA-typed donors contained approximately 300 gigabases of sequencing data and approximately 85 million unique TCR sequences. Among the approximately 400 genotyped donors, roughly 80% belonged to the genetic ancestry cluster associated with self-reported Caucasian donors. The study aimed to test whether signatures of past pathogen exposure could be identified by cataloging public T cell receptors. The study profiled the T cell repertoires of under 700 subjects by immunosequencing and related them to cytomegalovirus serostatus. In addition to the first cohort of 666 subjects, a separate validation cohort of approximately 110 different subjects was used. To predict cytomegalovirus infection status, the study brought together high-throughput TCR immunosequencing, statistical association of individual TCRs with disease status, and machine learning. A later analysis re-examined previously published TCR beta repertoires from more than 550 donors and added high-resolution HLA genotyping to investigate patterns of TCR occurrence. The later analysis used no new phenotypic data to find candidate immune exposures, relying instead on TCR beta sequences and their occurrence across donors. To decide whether each TCR beta V gene segment behaved as functional or pseudogenic, an earlier analysis of 587 of the donors relied on high-throughput TCR beta sequencing. Donor age, sex, ethnicity and CMV serostatus were compiled alongside the repertoire data. A later genetic analysis used genome-wide SNP genotypes for about 55% of the 666 donors, treating that subset as a discovery cohort. Every discovery cohort repertoire had been produced on one sequencing platform. Both class I and class II loci were covered by HLA typing, at four-digit resolution. Typing coverage varied by locus: roughly 620-640 donors for A, B, C, DRB1 and DQB1; about 520 for DQA1; more than 600 for DPA1; 450 to 480 for DPB1. Because of strong linkage in the cohort, four to six DR-DQ haplotypes were treated as single units for association and clustering. Among a few hundred genotyped donors of the cohort, an average of around 240,000 unique TCR beta nucleotide sequences were sequenced per donor, roughly 20% of them non-productive.

For this chain, trimming is 5 bases at the V end and 8 bases at the J end, and the number of junction bases without a gene match is 2. The CDR3 runs 11 residues from the cysteine to the phenylalanine. CDR3 DNA is the only sequence kept; it has 33 bases, read in frame from the first base. Via the germline V gene, CDR1 is MDHEN and CDR2 SYDVKM. The cohort was made up of 666 healthy bone marrow donors. Cohort members were all nominally healthy when sampled, although unrecorded immune exposures were likely present. The donor tested CMV seropositive and was one of the 289 seropositive cohort members. Each donor provided a peripheral blood sample, and peripheral blood mononuclear cells were used for TCR beta sequencing. The Qiagen DNeasy Blood Extraction Kit was used to extract genomic DNA from the blood cell samples. What the work shows at the level of the full study, not this receptor alone: In a later genetic analysis, fewer N-insertions in productive TCRs were reported among donors in an Asian-associated ancestry cluster than the roughly 710-donor mean. A further reported finding was that TCR beta sequences accurately predicted the HLA-A and HLA-B alleles for most subjects in the first cohort. A later analysis associated some 17,000 TCR beta sequences with specific HLA alleles at a false discovery rate of 0.05. According to the authors, the approach could potentially be generalized to other disease states and immunological phenotypes. A total of roughly 160 TCR beta chains were listed by the study as associated with cytomegalovirus. In a later analysis, HLA-associated TCR beta chains were found to be more clonally expanded and to have lower generation probabilities than equally common non-associated chains. Some 15 rarely observed V segments, including chromosome 9 orphons, were excluded from the earlier analysis of approximately 500 of the donors because counts were too low. Sequencing depth was assumed to be roughly uniform across donors in the presence/absence analyses, though that assumption may not hold. The sequencing pipeline was judged likely to have produced a cluster of highly shared sequence variants as a technical artifact. According to a later analysis, most CMV-associated TCR beta chains appeared to be HLA-restricted, and the HLA associations seemed to be driven largely by CMV exposure. Because HLA typing was unavailable for some donors at each locus, only the typed subset was used in association tests. Linkage disequilibrium might explain the correlated functional status among segregating V segments, but an unknown experimental factor could not be excluded. In an earlier analysis of several hundred of the donors, most TCR beta V segments were observed in productive rearrangements about 90% or about 30% of the time, broadly matching IMGT annotations. Assigning TCR associations to individual alleles was difficult when HLA alleles, especially DR and DQ, strongly co-occurred. In a later genetic analysis, a missense DCLRE1C variant was associated with V-gene and J-gene trimming of TCR beta chains, and the association was replicated in an independent cohort. While some public TCRs were present in many individuals, most TCR sequences turned up only very rarely across donors. The 87-base-pair reads could not distinguish some IMGT-functional V segments, including TRBV6-2 and TRBV6-3, so those segments were excluded. In vitro tests confirmed that three of the cytomegalovirus-associated TCR beta chains recognize cytomegalovirus antigens. The only immune exposure information available for the cohort was CMV serostatus. According to a later analysis, parvovirus B19, influenza, CMV and Epstein-Barr virus appeared linked to several top co-occurrence clusters. The classifier was reported to diagnose cytomegalovirus status with high specificity and sensitivity in both the original cohort and the validation cohort. In a later analysis, the rate of TCR association differed among HLA loci, with DRB1 alleles having the most associated TCRs and HLA-C alleles having the fewest. This cohort had only TCR beta chains sequenced, and the lack of alpha or paired-chain data limited which features could be detected.

Concerning this clone: No antigen is known for it. Base qualities are not recorded, but no much larger clone differs from it by a single base.

The receptor library was made with the immunoSEQ multiplex PCR assay. For the multiplex PCR, a mixture combining 60 forward primers for TCR Vbeta segments and 13 reverse primers for TCR Jbeta segments was used. Amplification of the CDR3 region of rearranged TCR beta genes was performed with a multiplex PCR assay on genomic DNA. On the Illumina HiSeq System, the amplified TCR beta libraries were sequenced as 87-base-pair reads. Per the original workflow: A later analysis counted about 80 million unique TCR beta chains across the 690 or so repertoires, and some 11 million of these chains were shared by at least two donors. Raw reads were error-corrected and collapsed into unique sequences by a nearest-neighbor algorithm in which closely related sequences were merged to remove PCR and sequencing errors. CDR3 sequences were aligned to IMGT reference sequences to assign V, D and J gene segments. Each retained sequence needed at least a six-nucleotide match to both a V gene segment and a J gene segment. Rearrangements were called productive when the CDR3 lacked stop codons and stayed in frame with V and J; all others were non-productive. CDR3 was defined by IMGT convention, running from the second conserved V-encoded cysteine to the conserved J-encoded phenylalanine. Sequences without an unambiguous match to a single V gene segment were excluded from the earlier analysis of about 640 of the donors. An earlier analysis of 500 to 700 of the donors classified V segments as functional when productive rearrangements were above 56.7% and as segregating when the standard deviation between donors was above 5%. To diagnose cytomegalovirus status from the catalog of TCR beta chain sequences, a statistical classification framework was built. In a later analysis, V and J genes were assigned by comparing TCR nucleotide sequences against IMGT/GENE-DB human TR gene sequences. The TCRdist pipeline was used in a later analysis to assign CDR3 sequences and most-parsimonious VDJ recombination scenarios. In a later analysis, every TCR beta chain was defined by the combination of its CDR3 amino acid sequence and its V-gene family, and reads without a unique V-gene family were dropped. A later analysis removed roughly 590 highly shared, low-generation-probability nucleotide sequences to deal with suspected cross-contamination and a sequencing artifact. In a later analysis, a clonal expansion index for each public chain was calculated from normalized within-repertoire ranks of inferred template counts. In a later analysis, generation probabilities were computed using a VDJ recombination model fitted to out-of-frame rearrangements, and the results were checked against IGoR. In a later analysis, hypergeometric tests were used to score TCR-TCR, TCR-HLA and TCR-CMV co-occurrence, with a repertoire-size bias correction applied to TCR pairs. In a later analysis, false discovery rates were estimated by permuting HLA or CMV assignments 20 times. In a later analysis, co-occurring TCRs were grouped with DBSCAN, and TCRdist sequence similarity was added when clustering was performed within HLA-allele-positive subsets. For co-occurrence clustering, repertoires with fewer than 30,000 or more than 120,000 public chains were excluded, along with about five repertoires with anomalous nucleotide sharing. Imported from immuneACCESS, the table was reduced by TCRdb to in-frame sequences with V and J called. These copies leave out some clones; in studies compared against another copy, an unresolved V gene accounts for under half, and the cause of the remainder is not known. V and J calls and clone size are copied from that table; D and trimming were computed from the DNA. This sample gives 150,000 or so clones in total; 81% of them show up just once. Under 1.5% of the sample comes from the top ten.

The clonotype comes from a man between 50 and 59 years old in good health and CMV-seropositive. The specimen sequenced was PBMCs. Recombination connected TRBV28 to TRBJ1-1, with 7 bases matching TRBD1. The CDR3 corresponds to CASSPQGEAFF. The DNA sequence follows: TGTGCCAGCAGTCCACAGGGGGAAGCTTTCTTT.